This is a list of T cell receptor beta chains from one sample in a study of Tregs in tolerant kidney transplant recipients. The repertoire was sequenced with immunoSEQ multiplex PCR; TCRdb's copy has only in-frame clones and lacks some. This table has some 62,000 clones, roughly 98% appearing once. Sequencing used Tregs from blood, obtained before the transplant. These receptors originate from a human donor who received a combined kidney and bone marrow transplant. Both conserved end residues are part of each CDR3. Fields, in order: J gene, V gene, CDR3 protein.

j_call: TRBJ2-5; v_call: TRBV5-1; cdr3_aa: CASTLGIDPSETQYF
j_call: TRBJ2-3; v_call: TRBV4-3; cdr3_aa: CASSLRHSSTDTQYF
j_call: TRBJ2-7; v_call: TRBV5-1; cdr3_aa: CASSLPSYEQYF
j_call: TRBJ1-2; v_call: TRBV5-1; cdr3_aa: CASSEQGVENYGYTF
j_call: TRBJ1-1; v_call: TRBV10-3; cdr3_aa: CAISESSPGRGAFF
j_call: TRBJ2-5; v_call: TRBV7-2; cdr3_aa: CASRETGTSGKETQYF
j_call: TRBJ2-7; v_call: TRBV18; cdr3_aa: CASSPRTSTYEQYF
j_call: TRBJ2-1; v_call: TRBV19; cdr3_aa: CASSPRTSGSYNEQFF
j_call: TRBJ1-4; v_call: TRBV19; cdr3_aa: CASTPQGKSSNEKLFF
j_call: TRBJ1-6; v_call: TRBV6-6; cdr3_aa: CASSLDGDNSPLHF
j_call: TRBJ2-7; v_call: TRBV7-6; cdr3_aa: CASSLPSGGYEQYF
j_call: TRBJ2-2; v_call: TRBV2; cdr3_aa: CASSNRGANTGELFF
j_call: TRBJ2-1; v_call: TRBV7-3; cdr3_aa: CASSLRYVGGSYNEQFF
j_call: TRBJ2-5; v_call: TRBV18; cdr3_aa: CASSPGTGVFQETQYF
j_call: TRBJ2-6; v_call: TRBV28; cdr3_aa: CASTPFGQRANVLTF
j_call: TRBJ1-2; v_call: TRBV7-9; cdr3_aa: CASSLTGRDGYTF